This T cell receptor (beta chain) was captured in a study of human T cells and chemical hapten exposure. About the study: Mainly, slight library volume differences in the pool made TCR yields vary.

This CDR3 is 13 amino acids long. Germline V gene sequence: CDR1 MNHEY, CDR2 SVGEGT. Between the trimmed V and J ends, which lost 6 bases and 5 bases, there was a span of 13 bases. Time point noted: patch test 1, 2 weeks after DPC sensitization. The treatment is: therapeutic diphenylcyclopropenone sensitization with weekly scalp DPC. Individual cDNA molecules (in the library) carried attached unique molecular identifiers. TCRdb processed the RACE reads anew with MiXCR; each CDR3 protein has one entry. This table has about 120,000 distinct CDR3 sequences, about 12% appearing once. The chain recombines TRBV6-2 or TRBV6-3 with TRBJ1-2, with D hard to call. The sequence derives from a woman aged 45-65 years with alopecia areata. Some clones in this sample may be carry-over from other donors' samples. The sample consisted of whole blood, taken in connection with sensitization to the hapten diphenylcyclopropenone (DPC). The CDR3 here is CASSPDQLYGYTF. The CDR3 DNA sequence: TGTGCCAGCAGCCCCGACCAGTTGTATGGCTACACCTTC.